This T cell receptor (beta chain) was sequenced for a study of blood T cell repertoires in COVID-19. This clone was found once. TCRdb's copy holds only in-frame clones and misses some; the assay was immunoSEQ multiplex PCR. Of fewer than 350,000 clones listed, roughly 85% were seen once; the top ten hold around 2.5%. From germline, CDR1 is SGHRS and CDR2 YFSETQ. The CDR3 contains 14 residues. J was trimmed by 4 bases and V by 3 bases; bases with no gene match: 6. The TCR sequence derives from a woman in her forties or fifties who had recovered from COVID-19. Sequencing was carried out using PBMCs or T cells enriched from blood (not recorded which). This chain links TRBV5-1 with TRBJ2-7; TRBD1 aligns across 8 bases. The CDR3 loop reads CASSSDRVGYEQYF. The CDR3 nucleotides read TGCGCCAGCAGCTCGGACAGGGTGGGGTACGAGCAGTACTTC.